This TCR beta chain was retrieved from a study of type 1 regulatory T cells. On the study more broadly: T-allo10 is a Tr1-enriched, alloantigen-specific CD4 T cell product made in vitro.

TCRdb itself ran the reads through MiXCR, one entry per CDR3 protein. The repertoire holds around 88,000 distinct CDR3 sequences, with around a third as singletons. Per the germline V gene, CDR1 is GTSNPN and CDR2 is SVGIG (reference sequence). This CDR3 has 14 amino acids. Trimming removed 0 bases from V and 5 bases from J, with 13 bases in between. Sample: CD4+ T cells, either the whole sample or a sorted fraction (not recorded which). The sequence was obtained from a human donor in good health. The rearrangement uses TRBV30 and TRBJ2-5; D unresolved. CDR3 nucleotides: TGTGCCTGGAGTGTAAGGGATGCTCGGGAGACCCAGTACTTC. This sequence encodes CAWSVRDARETQYF.